The T cell receptor beta chain under discussion was sequenced for a study of technical replicates of blood from a few donors. This clone was seen a single time. The germline V and J ends were trimmed by 8 bases and 0 bases, with 10 bases remaining between them. There are 13 residues in the CDR3. CDR1 is MNHNS and CDR2 is SASEGT in the germline V gene. Sequencing used immunoSEQ multiplex PCR; TCRdb keeps in-frame clones, though not all of them. The sample yields approximately 82,000 clones, 94% seen once. V and J are TRBV6-1 and TRBJ2-5, with D maybe TRBD2 (5 bases). The specimen sequenced was T cells isolated from PBMCs. The receptor comes from a human donor in good health. The CDR3 sequence is CASLPGYQETQYF. CDR3 sequence (DNA): TGTGCCAGCCTACCGGGATACCAAGAGACCCAGTACTTC.